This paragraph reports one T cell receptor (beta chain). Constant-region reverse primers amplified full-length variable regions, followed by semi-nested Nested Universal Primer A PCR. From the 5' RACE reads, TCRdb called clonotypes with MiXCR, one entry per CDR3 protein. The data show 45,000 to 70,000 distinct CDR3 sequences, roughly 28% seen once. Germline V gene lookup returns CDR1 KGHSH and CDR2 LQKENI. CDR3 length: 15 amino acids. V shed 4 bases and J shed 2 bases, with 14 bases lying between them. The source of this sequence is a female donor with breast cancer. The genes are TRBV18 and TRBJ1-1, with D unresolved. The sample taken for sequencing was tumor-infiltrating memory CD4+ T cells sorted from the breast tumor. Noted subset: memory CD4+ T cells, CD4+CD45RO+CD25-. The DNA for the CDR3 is TGTGCCAGCTCACGCGACGGCCCAGACAACACTGAAGCTTTCTTT. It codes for CASSRDGPDNTEAFF.